Here is one T cell receptor (beta chain) with its context. The ends were cut back, 1 base at V and 5 bases at J, with 11 bases in the middle. This CDR3 is 15 amino acids long. Terminally differentiated effector memory CD45RA+ cells were excluded by CCR7 positive selection of CD45RO-negative cells. The authors distributed each subset's genomic DNA evenly over several immunoSEQ plates. Clones were read by immunoSEQ multiplex PCR, and TCRdb kept only the in-frame ones, dropping some. The sample comprises more than 500,000 clones, 90% to 95% of which are singletons, and over 0.09% rests with the top ten. This sample was taken from a study of shared clonotypes between healthy human individuals.

This TCR was sampled from a woman in her twenties or thirties in good health. The genes are TRBV23-1 and TRBJ2-2; maybe TRBD1 (6 bases). TRBV23-1 qualifies as an ORF whose function is uncertain. Source material: naive CD8+ T cells sorted from blood. The CDR3 region has the DNA TGCGCCAGCAGTCAATTAAACACAGGGACCGGGGAGCTGTTTTTT. It codes for CASSQLNTGTGELFF.